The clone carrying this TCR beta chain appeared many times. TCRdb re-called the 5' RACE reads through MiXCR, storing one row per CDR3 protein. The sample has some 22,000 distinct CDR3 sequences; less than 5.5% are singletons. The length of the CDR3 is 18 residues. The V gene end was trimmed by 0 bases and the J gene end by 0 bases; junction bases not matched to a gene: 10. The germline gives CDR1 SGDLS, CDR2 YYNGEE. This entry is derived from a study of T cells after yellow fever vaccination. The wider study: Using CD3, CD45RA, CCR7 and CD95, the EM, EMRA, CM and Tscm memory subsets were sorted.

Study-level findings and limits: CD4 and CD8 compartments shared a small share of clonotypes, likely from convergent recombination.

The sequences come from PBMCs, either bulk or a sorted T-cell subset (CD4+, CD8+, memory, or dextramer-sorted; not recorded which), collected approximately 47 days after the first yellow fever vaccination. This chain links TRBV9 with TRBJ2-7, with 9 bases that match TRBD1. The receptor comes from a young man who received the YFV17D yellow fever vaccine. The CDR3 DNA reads TGTGCCAGCAGCGTAGTACTCACAGGGGGCCCTCCCTCCTACGAGCAGTACTTC. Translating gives CASSVVLTGGPPSYEQYF.